This TCR beta chain was recovered during a study of human T cells and chemical hapten exposure. On this clonotype: Its antigen is undetermined.

TCRdb reanalysed the RACE reads using MiXCR and keeps one entry per CDR3 protein. The table records a few hundred thousand distinct CDR3 sequences, just under 6.5% of them present only once. Described time point: patch test 2, 6 weeks after DPC sensitization. The treatment is: therapeutic diphenylcyclopropenone sensitization with weekly scalp DPC. Alopecia patients deemed DPC-suitable, aged 18 to 70, excluding pregnancy. The V end lost 11 bases, the J end lost 2 bases, and 14 bases lay between the germline ends. This CDR3 contains 13 residues. The V gene's germline CDR1 is SGHTA and CDR2 FQGNSA. Study outcomes and limitations: The presence of alopecia in the donors means their immune response may differ from healthy people's. The number of TCRs above 1 in 1000 frequency did not change after DPC sensitization.

This TCR was recovered from a woman between 18 and 29 years old with alopecia areata. Some clones in this sample may be carry-over from other donors' samples. The chain couples TRBV7-2 to TRBJ2-3, with a possible D match to TRBD2 (5 bases). Sequenced material: whole blood, taken in connection with sensitization to the hapten diphenylcyclopropenone (DPC). CDR3 DNA sequence: TGTGCCCGAAGAGGCGGACTCACAGATACGCAGTATTTT. Protein: CARRGGLTDTQYF.